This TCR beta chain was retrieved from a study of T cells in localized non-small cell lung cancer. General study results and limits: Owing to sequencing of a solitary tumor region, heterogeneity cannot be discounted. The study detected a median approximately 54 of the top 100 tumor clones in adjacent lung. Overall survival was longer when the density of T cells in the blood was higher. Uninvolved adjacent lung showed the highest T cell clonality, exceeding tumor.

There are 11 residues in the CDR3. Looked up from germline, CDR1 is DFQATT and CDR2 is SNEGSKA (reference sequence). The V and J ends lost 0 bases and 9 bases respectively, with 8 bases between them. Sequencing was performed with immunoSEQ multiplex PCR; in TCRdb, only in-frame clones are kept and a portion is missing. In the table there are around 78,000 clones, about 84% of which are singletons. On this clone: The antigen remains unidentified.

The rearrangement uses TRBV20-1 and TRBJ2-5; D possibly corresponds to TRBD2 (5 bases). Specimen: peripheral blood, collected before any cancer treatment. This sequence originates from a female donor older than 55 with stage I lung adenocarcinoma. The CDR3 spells CSARDPGAQYF. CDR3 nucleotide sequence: TGCAGTGCTAGAGACCCCGGGGCCCAGTACTTC.